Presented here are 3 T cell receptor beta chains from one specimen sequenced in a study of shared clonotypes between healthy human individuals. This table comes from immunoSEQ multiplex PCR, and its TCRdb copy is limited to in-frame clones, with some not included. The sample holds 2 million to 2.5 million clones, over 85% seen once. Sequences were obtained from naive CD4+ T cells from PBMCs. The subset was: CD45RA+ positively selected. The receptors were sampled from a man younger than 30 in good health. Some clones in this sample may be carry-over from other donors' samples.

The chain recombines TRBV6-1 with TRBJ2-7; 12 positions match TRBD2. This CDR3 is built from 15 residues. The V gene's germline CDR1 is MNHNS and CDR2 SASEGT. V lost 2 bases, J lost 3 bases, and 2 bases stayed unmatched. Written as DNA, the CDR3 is TGTGCCAGCAGTGAACGGGGACTAGCGGGCTACGAGCAGTACTTC. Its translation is CASSERGLAGYEQYF.

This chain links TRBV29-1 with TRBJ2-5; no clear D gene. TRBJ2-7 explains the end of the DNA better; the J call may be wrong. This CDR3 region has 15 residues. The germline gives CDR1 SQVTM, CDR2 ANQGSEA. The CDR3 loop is CSVELLELTGFEQYF. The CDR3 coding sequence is TGCAGCGTTGAGCTTTTGGAACTTACCGGGTTCGAGCAGTACTTC.

The CDR3 sequence: CASSPYRGPNYGYTF. The CDR3 bases are TGTGCCAGCTCACCTTACAGGGGACCTAACTATGGCTACACCTTC. The chain has TRBV18 and TRBJ1-2, with TRBD1 matching over 7 bases. This CDR3 contains 15 residues. Germline values: CDR1 KGHSH, CDR2 LQKENI. With 3 bases clipped from V and 0 bases from J, the junction kept 4 bases outside the gene matches.